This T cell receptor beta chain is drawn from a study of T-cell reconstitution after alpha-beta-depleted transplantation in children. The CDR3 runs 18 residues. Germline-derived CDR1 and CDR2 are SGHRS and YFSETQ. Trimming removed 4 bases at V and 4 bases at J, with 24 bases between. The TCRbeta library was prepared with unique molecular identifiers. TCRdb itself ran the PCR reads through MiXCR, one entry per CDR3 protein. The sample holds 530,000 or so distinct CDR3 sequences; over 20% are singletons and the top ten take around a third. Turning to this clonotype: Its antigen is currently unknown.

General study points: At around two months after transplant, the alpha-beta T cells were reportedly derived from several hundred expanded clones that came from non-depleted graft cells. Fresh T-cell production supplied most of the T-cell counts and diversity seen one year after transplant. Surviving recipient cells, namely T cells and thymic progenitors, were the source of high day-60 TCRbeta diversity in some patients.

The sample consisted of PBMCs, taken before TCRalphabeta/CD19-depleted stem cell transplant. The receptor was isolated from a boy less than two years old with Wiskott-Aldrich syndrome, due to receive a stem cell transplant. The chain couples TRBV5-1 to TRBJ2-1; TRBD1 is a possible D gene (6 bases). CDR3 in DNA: TGCGCCAGCAGCGATACAGGGAAGGACGGGATACGGTACAATGAGCAGTTCTTC. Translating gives CASSDTGKDGIRYNEQFF.